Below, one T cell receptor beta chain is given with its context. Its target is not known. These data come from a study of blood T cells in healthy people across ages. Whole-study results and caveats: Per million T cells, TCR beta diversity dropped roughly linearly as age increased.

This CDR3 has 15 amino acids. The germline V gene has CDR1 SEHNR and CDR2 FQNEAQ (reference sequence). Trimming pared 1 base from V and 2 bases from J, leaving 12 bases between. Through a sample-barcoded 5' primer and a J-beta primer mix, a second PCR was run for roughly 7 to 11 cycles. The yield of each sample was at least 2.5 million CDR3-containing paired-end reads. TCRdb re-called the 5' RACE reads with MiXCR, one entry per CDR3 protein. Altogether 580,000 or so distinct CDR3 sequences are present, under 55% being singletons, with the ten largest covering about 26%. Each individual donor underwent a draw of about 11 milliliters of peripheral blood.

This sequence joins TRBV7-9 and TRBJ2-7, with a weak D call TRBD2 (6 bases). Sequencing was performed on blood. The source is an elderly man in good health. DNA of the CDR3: TGTGCCAGCAGCTTAGGAGGCGGGGTGACCTACGAGCAGTACTTC. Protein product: CASSLGGGVTYEQYF.